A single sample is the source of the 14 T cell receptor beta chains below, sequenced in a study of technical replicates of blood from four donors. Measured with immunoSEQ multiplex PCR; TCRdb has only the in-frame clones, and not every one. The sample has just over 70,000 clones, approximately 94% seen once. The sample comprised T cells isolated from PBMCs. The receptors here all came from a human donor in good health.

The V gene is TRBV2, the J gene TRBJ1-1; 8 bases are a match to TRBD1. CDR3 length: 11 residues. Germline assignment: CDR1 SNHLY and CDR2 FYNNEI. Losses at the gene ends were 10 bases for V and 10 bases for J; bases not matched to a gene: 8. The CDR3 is CAIQAGQAAFF. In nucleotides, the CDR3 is TGTGCCATCCAGGCGGGACAGGCAGCTTTCTTT.

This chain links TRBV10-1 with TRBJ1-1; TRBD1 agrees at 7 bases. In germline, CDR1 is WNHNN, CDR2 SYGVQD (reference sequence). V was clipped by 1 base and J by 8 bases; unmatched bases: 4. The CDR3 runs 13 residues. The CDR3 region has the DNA TGCGCCAGCAGTGAGTGGGGGGACAGCGAAGCTTTCTTT. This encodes CASSEWGDSEAFF.

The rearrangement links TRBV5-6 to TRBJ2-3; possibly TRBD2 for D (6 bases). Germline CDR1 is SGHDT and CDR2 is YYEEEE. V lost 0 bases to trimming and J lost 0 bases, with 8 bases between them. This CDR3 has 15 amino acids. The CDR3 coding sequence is TGTGCCAGCAGCTTGGACGGGACTAGCACAGATACGCAGTATTTT. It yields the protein CASSLDGTSTDTQYF.

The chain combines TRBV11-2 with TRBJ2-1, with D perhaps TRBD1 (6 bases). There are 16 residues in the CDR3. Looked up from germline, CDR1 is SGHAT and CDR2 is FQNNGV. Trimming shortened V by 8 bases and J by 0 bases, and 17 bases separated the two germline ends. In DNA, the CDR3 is TGTGCCAGCCGATCGATCCGGGACAACTCCTACAATGAGCAGTTCTTC. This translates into CASRSIRDNSYNEQFF.

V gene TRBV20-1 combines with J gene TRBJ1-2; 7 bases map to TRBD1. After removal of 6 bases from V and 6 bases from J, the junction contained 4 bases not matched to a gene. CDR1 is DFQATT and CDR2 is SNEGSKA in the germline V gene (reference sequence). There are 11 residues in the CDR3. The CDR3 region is CSAWTGHGYTF. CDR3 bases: TGCAGTGCCTGGACAGGACATGGCTACACCTTC.

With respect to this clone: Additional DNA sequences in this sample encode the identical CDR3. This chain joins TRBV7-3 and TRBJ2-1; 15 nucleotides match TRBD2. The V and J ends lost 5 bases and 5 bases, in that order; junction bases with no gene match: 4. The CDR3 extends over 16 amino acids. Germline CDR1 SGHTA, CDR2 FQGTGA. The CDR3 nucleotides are TGTGCCAGCAGCCCCCGGACTAGCGGGAGGGACAATGAGCAGTTCTTC. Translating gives CASSPRTSGRDNEQFF.

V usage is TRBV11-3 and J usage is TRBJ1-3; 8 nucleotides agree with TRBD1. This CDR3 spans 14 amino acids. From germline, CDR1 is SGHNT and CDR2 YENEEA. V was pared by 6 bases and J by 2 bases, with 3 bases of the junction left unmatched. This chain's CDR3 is CASRKGQAGNTIYF. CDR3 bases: TGTGCCAGCAGGAAGGGACAGGCTGGAAACACCATATATTTT.

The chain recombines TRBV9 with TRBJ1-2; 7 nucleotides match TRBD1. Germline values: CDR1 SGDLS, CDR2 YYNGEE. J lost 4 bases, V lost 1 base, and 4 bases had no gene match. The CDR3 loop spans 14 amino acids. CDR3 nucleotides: TGTGCCAGCAGCGTAAGGGGGGACAGCTATGGCTACACCTTC. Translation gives CASSVRGDSYGYTF. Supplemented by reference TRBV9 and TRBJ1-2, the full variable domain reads DSGVTQTPKHLITATGQRVTLRCSPRSGDLSVYWYQQSLDQGLQFLIQYYNGEERAKGNILERFSAQQFPDLHSELNLSSLELGDSALYFCASSVRGDSYGYTFGSGTRLTVV.

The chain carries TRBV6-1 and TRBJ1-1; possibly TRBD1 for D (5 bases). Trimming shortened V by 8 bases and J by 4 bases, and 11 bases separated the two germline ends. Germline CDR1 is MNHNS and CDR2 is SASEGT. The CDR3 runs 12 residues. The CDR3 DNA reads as TGTGCCAGCGGCGGGGGTCTCACTGAAGCTTTCTTT. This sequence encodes CASGGGLTEAFF.

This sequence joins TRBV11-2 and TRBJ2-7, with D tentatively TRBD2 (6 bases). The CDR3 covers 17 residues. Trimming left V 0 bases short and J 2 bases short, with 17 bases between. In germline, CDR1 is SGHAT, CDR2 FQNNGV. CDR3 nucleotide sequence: TGTGCCAGCAGCTTAGAACGTGCAGCGGGCGTTACCTACGAGCAGTACTTC. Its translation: CASSLERAAGVTYEQYF.

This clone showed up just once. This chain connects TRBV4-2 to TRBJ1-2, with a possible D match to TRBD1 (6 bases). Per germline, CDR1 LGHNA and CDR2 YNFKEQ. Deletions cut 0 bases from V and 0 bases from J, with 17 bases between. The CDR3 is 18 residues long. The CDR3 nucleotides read TGTGCCAGCAGCCAAGATCGATCAGCAGGGGCTACTAACTATGGCTACACCTTC. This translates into CASSQDRSAGATNYGYTF.

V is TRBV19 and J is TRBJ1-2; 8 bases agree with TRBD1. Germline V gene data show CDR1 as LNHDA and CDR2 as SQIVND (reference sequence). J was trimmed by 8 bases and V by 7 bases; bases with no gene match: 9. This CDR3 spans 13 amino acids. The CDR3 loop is CASKWQGAHGYTF. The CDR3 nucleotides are TGTGCCAGTAAATGGCAGGGGGCGCACGGCTACACCTTC.

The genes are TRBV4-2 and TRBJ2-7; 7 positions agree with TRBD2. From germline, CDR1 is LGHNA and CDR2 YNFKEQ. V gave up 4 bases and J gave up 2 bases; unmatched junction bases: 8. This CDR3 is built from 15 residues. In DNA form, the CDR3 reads TGTGCCAGCAGCCTCCTCAGCGGGAATCCCTACGAGCAGTACTTC. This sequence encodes CASSLLSGNPYEQYF.

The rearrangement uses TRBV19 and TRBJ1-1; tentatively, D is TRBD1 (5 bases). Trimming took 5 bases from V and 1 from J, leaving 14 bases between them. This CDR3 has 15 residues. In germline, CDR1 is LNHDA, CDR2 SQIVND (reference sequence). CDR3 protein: CASSLLVQENTEAFF. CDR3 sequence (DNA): TGTGCCAGTAGTCTCCTGGTACAGGAGAACACTGAAGCTTTCTTT. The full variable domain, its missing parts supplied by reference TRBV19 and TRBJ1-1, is DGGITQSPKYLFRKEGQNVTLSCEQNLNHDAMYWYRQDPGQGLRLIYYSQIVNDFQKGDIAEGYSVSREKKESFPLTVTSAQKNPTAFYLCASSLLVQENTEAFFGQGTRLTVV.